These T cell receptor beta chains were read from a single sample in a study of blood T cell repertoires in COVID-19. TCRdb keeps only in-frame clones here, not all; method: immunoSEQ multiplex PCR. The repertoire has 150,000 to 200,000 clones, about 93% of them found once; the top ten carry about 0.54%. Input material: peripheral blood. These receptors all stem from a man aged 50 to 60 with acute or convalescent COVID-19. Each CDR3 is given with its conserved first and last residue. The D gene is left open where the match is weak. Clone sizes are given selectively: once, few, many, or a class where the clone is expanded.

TRBJ2-3	TRBD2	-	TRBV18	CASSPRGGGPTSTDTQYF	TGTGCCAGCTCACCACGTGGGGGGGGTCCGACTAGCACAGATACGCAGTATTTT
TRBJ2-5	TRBD2	once	TRBV11-2	CASSSGIRETQYF	TGTGCCAGTAGTAGCGGGATAAGGGAGACCCAGTACTTC
TRBJ2-3	-	-	TRBV5-1	CASSFSSGGGADTQYF	TGCGCCAGCAGCTTCTCTAGCGGAGGGGGGGCAGATACGCAGTATTTT
TRBJ1-5	TRBD1	-	TRBV6-5	CASRRTGGNQPQHF	TGTGCCAGCAGGAGGACAGGGGGGAATCAGCCCCAGCATTTT
TRBJ2-2	TRBD2	-	TRBV7-2	CASSFRLAGTNTGELFF	TGTGCCAGCAGCTTCAGGCTAGCGGGGACGAACACCGGGGAGCTGTTTTTT
TRBJ2-2	-	-	TRBV6-4	CASSESGVGTGELFF	TGTGCCAGCAGTGAGTCCGGGGTAGGCACCGGGGAGCTGTTTTTT
TRBJ1-4	-	once	TRBV27	CASSPLGLLNEKLFF	TGTGCCAGCAGTCCCCTTGGACTCCTAAATGAAAAACTGTTTTTT
TRBJ1-1	TRBD1	-	TRBV28	CASSLEQGDLIEAFF	TGTGCCAGCAGTCTAGAACAGGGGGATTTGATTGAAGCTTTCTTT
TRBJ2-3	TRBD1	-	TRBV5-6	CASMTGGPTDTQYF	TGTGCCAGCATGACAGGGGGGCCCACAGATACGCAGTATTTT
TRBJ1-6	-	few	TRBV3-1/TRBV3-2	CASSPKGSSYNSPLHF	TGTGCCAGCAGCCCTAAAGGGAGCTCCTATAATTCACCCCTCCACTTT
TRBJ2-2	TRBD2	-	TRBV5-1	CASSKTSTPGGGELFF	TGCGCCAGCAGTAAGACTAGCACTCCCGGCGGCGGGGAGCTGTTTTTT
TRBJ2-3	TRBD1	-	TRBV6-2/TRBV6-3	CASSEIGTGGPDTQYF	TGTGCCAGCAGTGAGATCGGGACAGGGGGCCCAGATACGCAGTATTTT
TRBJ1-2	-	-	TRBV9	CASGGSYYGYTF	TGTGCCTCTGGTGGCAGTTACTATGGCTACACCTTC
TRBJ2-2	TRBD1	-	TRBV27	CASSHHVGQGANTGELFF	TGTGCCAGCAGTCACCACGTGGGACAGGGCGCGAACACCGGGGAGCTGTTTTTT
TRBJ1-2	TRBD1	few	TRBV7-9	CASSRQGVSYGYTF	TGTGCCAGCAGCCGACAGGGTGTGAGCTATGGCTACACCTTC
TRBJ2-7	TRBD2	-	TRBV7-9	CASSLASSGRAGLEQYF	TGTGCCAGCAGCTTAGCAAGTAGCGGGAGGGCCGGGTTGGAGCAGTACTTC
TRBJ1-5	TRBD1	-	TRBV6-2/TRBV6-3	CASSGPAGQGVSNSNQPQHF	TGTGCCAGCAGTGGACCGGCGGGACAGGGGGTTAGTAATAGCAATCAGCCCCAGCATTTT
TRBJ2-2	TRBD2	-	TRBV14	CASSQGGAYTGELFF	TGTGCCAGCAGCCAGGGAGGGGCCTACACCGGGGAGCTGTTTTTT
TRBJ2-3	TRBD2	-	TRBV19	CASSPGVAGAQGVQYF	TGTGCCAGTAGCCCGGGGGTAGCGGGGGCACAGGGAGTGCAGTATTTT
TRBJ2-4	-	-	TRBV6-2/TRBV6-3	CASSDVQGRNIQYF	TGTGCCAGCAGTGACGTACAGGGAAGGAACATTCAGTACTTC
TRBJ2-1	TRBD2	-	TRBV10-1	CASSESTLAGGYNEQFF	TGCGCCAGCAGTGAGTCGACTCTAGCGGGAGGATACAATGAGCAGTTCTTC